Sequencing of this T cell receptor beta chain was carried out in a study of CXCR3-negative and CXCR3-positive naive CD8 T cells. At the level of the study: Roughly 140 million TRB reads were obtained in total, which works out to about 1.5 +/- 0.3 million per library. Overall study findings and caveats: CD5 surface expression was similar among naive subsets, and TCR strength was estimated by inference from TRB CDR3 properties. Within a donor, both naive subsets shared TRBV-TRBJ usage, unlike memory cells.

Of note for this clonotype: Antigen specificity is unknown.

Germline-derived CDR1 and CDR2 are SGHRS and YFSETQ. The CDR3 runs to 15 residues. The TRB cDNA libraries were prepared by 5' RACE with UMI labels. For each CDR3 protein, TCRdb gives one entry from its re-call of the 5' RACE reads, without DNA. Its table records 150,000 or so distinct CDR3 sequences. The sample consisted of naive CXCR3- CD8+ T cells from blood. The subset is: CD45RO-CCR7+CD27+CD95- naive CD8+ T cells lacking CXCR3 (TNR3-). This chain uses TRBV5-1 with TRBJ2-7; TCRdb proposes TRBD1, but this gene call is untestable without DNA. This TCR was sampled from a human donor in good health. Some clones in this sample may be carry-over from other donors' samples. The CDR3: CASSLTGVRNYEQYF.